This TCR beta chain was recorded in a study of tumor-infiltrating lymphocytes in primary liver carcinoma. Overall study context: Every patient in the cohort had a primary liver carcinoma. That carcinoma was treated by surgical resection. Findings and limits, study-wide: Tumor region pairs shared more overlap than did tumor-adjacent and tumor-blood pairs.

Extraction also yielded germline DNA, while blood RNA was obtained from unsorted whole blood. A constant-region primer served to make TCR beta cDNA from about 490 ng total RNA. Employing slightly modified ARM-PCR, three nested multiplex PCR rounds were run, and these gave rise to the TCR beta libraries. The first two PCR rounds used TRBV1-TRBV30 forward primers with a C-beta reverse primer, about 10 cycles each. TCRdb itself ran the multiplex PCR reads through MiXCR, one entry per CDR3 protein. The data hold about 200,000 distinct CDR3 sequences, with roughly 61% observed a single time. About this clonotype itself: Antigen: not known. Sequence at one end of the junction differs from germline and may be a read error.

This CDR3 spans 14 amino acids. The germline CDR1 and CDR2 sequences are SGHDT and YYEEEE. This TCR came from a woman aged 60-70 years with primary liver carcinoma and hepatitis B virus infection. This rearrangement joins TRBV5-6 to TRBJ2-3; a weak D match, TRBD2 (5 bases). Sequenced: peripheral blood. CDR3 protein: CASSLVSSTDTQCF. DNA of the CDR3: TGTGCCAGCAGCTTGGTTTCTAGCACAGATACACAGTGTTTT.